The clone carrying this TCR beta chain was counted once. As yet, its antigen is unknown. This sample stems from a study of cytomegalovirus exposure and HLA in healthy donors. PCR amplification relied on 60 Vbeta primers (plus 13 Jbeta primers). This table comes from immunoSEQ multiplex PCR, and its TCRdb copy is limited to in-frame clones, with some not included. This sample has roughly 150,000 clones; 60% to 80% occur once, and the top ten carry 14%. V was trimmed by 5 bases and J by 7 bases, leaving 14 bases between them. Looked up from germline, CDR1 is SEHNR and CDR2 is FQNEAQ (reference sequence). The length of the CDR3 is 14 residues. Study-wide results and caveats: An observed cluster of highly shared sequence variants was recorded as a likely sequencing artifact. When presence/absence was analysed, sequencing depth was taken to be roughly uniform across donors. Later on, analysis showed that most CMV-associated TCR beta chains appeared to be HLA-restricted. Altogether, 160 or so TCR beta chains were recorded as cytomegalovirus-associated.

The rearrangement uses TRBV7-9 and TRBJ2-2, with D perhaps TRBD1 (5 bases). The sequenced sample consisted of PBMCs. The receptor was derived from a woman in her 40s in good health and CMV-seronegative. In DNA, the CDR3 is TGTGCCAGCAGCCCCCAAGCAGGGATCGGGGAGCTGTTTTTT. Its protein is CASSPQAGIGELFF.